Presented here are 22 T cell receptor beta chains from one specimen sequenced in a study of T-cell reconstitution after alpha-beta-depleted transplantation in children. Unique molecular identifiers were used to barcode this TCRbeta library. TCRdb reanalysed the PCR reads using MiXCR and keeps one entry per CDR3 protein. Among hundreds of thousands of distinct CDR3 sequences listed, roughly a tenth were seen once. The source was PBMCs from the stem cell graft donor, collected from the stem cell graft. Source of these receptors: a human donor who donated a stem cell graft to a child with acute myeloid leukemia.

This clonotype was detected ten times or more. J is TRBJ2-1 and V is TRBV24-1; TRBD2 aligns across 10 bases. V lost 3 bases and J lost 7; bases outside the gene matches: 11. The CDR3 covers 17 residues. Germline CDR1 reads KGHDR; CDR2 reads SFDVKD. The CDR3 bases are TGTGCCACCAGTGATCGTTCCGCTAGCGGGAGTGGGAATGAGCAGTTCTTC. The encoded protein is CATSDRSASGSGNEQFF.

This clonotype was seen ten or more times. The chain is built from TRBV5-1 and TRBJ2-1, with 7 bases identical to TRBD2. The germline CDR1 and CDR2 sequences are SGHRS and YFSETQ. J lost 7 bases, V lost 4 bases, and 5 bases had no gene match. The CDR3 spans 13 residues. The CDR3 region is CASSPHGGNEQFF. The CDR3 region has the DNA TGCGCCAGCAGCCCCCACGGGGGGAATGAGCAGTTCTTC.

This rearrangement joins TRBV20-1 to TRBJ2-3; D is undetermined. Germline CDR1 and CDR2: DFQATT and SNEGSKA (reference sequence). Trimming removed 5 bases from V and 5 bases from J, with 11 bases in between. The CDR3 sequence is 12 residues long. In nucleotides, the CDR3 is TGCAGTGCTTCCAGGACCCAAGATACGCAGTATTTT. Its translation is CSASRTQDTQYF.

This clonotype was recorded a few times. This sequence joins TRBV25-1 and TRBJ2-7, with 8 bases aligning to TRBD2. Trimming took 8 bases from V and 3 from J; bases not matched to a gene: 9. This CDR3 is built from 14 residues. In germline, CDR1 is MGHDK, CDR2 SYGVNS. CDR3 coding DNA: TGTGCCAGCCAACCCCGACTAGCGAGCTACGAGCAGTACTTC. It encodes CASQPRLASYEQYF.

This clonotype came up many times. V gene TRBV9 combines with J gene TRBJ1-3; D is uncertain. The CDR3 runs 12 residues. Germline-derived CDR1 and CDR2 are SGDLS and YYNGEE. Between the trimmed V and J ends, which lost 4 bases and 8 bases, there was a span of 10 bases. CDR3 residues: CASSTDEYTIYF. For the CDR3, the DNA is TGTGCCAGCAGCACAGATGAATACACCATATATTTT.

The gene calls are TRBV29-1 and TRBJ2-1, with no clear D. This CDR3 spans 15 amino acids. CDR1 is SQVTM and CDR2 is ANQGSEA in the germline V gene. The V end lost 4 bases, the J end lost 1 base, and 14 bases lay between the germline ends. The CDR3 DNA sequence: TGCAGCGTTGGAGAGGTGGGGATTTCCTACAATGAGCAGTTCTTC. Its protein product is CSVGEVGISYNEQFF.

This clonotype was detected ten times or more. This chain joins TRBV19 and TRBJ2-3; a weak D match, TRBD1 (5 bases). Germline CDR1 and CDR2: LNHDA and SQIVND (reference sequence). This CDR3 is 14 amino acids long. Trimming removed 7 bases at V and 3 bases at J, with 14 bases between. DNA of the CDR3: TGTGCCAGTACCATCAGGCAGGGAACAGATACGCAGTATTTT. The encoded protein is CASTIRQGTDTQYF.

This chain connects TRBV6-1 to TRBJ1-2; D is perhaps TRBD1 (5 bases). CDR3 size: 14 residues. Trimming took 3 bases from V and 3 from J, leaving 11 bases between them. Germline CDR1 MNHNS, CDR2 SASEGT. CDR3 sequence (DNA): TGTGCCAGCAGTGACGGCGGGGGTCACTATGGCTACACCTTC. Protein: CASSDGGGHYGYTF.

The sample holds many counts of this clonotype. The chain joins TRBV5-1 to TRBJ2-2; the D is unclear. This CDR3 region has 14 residues. Trimming shortened V by 1 base and J by 5 bases, and 9 bases separated the two germline ends. CDR1 is SGHRS and CDR2 is YFSETQ in the germline V gene. As DNA, the CDR3 is TGCGCCAGCAGCTTGAACAAAGATACCGGGGAGCTGTTTTTT. Translating it yields CASSLNKDTGELFF.

This clonotype was counted ten times or more. The rearrangement links TRBV20-1 to TRBJ1-1; D is perhaps TRBD1 (6 bases). The CDR3 extends over 14 amino acids. Between the trimmed V and J ends, which lost 1 base and 7 bases, there was a span of 16 bases. CDR1 is DFQATT and CDR2 is SNEGSKA in the germline V gene (reference sequence). This CDR3 reads CSARGMDSFLEAFF. The CDR3 DNA reads as TGCAGTGCTAGAGGTATGGACAGTTTCCTTGAAGCTTTCTTT.

The gene calls are TRBV2 and TRBJ2-5, with D tentatively TRBD1 or TRBD2 (6 bases each). CDR1 is SNHLY, CDR2 FYNNEI, per germline. The V and J ends lost 4 bases and 5 bases respectively, with 14 bases between them. This CDR3 is built from 14 residues. CDR3 nucleotides: TGTGCCAGCAGTGGATACGGGGGCGAGGAGACCCAGTACTTC. Translated, it gives CASSGYGGEETQYF.

This clonotype was counted many times. For the CDR3, the DNA is TGTGCCAGCAGTCTAAAGGGACTAGCGCCCGGGATAGACTACGAGCAGTACTTC. Translated, it gives CASSLKGLAPGIDYEQYF. This chain joins TRBV5-5 and TRBJ2-7, with TRBD2 identical over 10 bases. Germline V gene lookup returns CDR1 SGHKS and CDR2 YYEKEE (reference sequence). There are 18 residues in the CDR3. J gave up 3 bases and V 5 bases, and 17 bases lay outside the gene matches.

This clonotype was counted only a few times. The chain carries TRBV7-3 and TRBJ2-3, with D tentatively TRBD1 or TRBD2 (5 bases each). This CDR3 is built from 15 residues. CDR1 SGHTA and CDR2 FQGTGA come from the germline V gene. Trimming left V 4 bases short and J 0 bases short, with 11 bases between. The CDR3 is CASSSPEGSTDTQYF. CDR3 nucleotides: TGTGCCAGCAGCTCCCCCGAGGGGAGCACAGATACGCAGTATTTT.

The CDR3 DNA sequence: TGTGCCAGCTCACCAGATCTAGGACTAAAAGAGACCCAGTACTTC. Translated, it gives CASSPDLGLKETQYF. The J gene is TRBJ2-5, the V gene TRBV18, with TRBD2 as a possible D gene (6 bases). V lost 2 bases to trimming and J lost 3 bases, with 13 bases between them. Germline assignment: CDR1 KGHSH and CDR2 LQKENI. This CDR3 has 15 residues.

This clonotype has ten or more counts. The chain employs TRBV29-1 and TRBJ2-2; D unresolved. V lost 8 bases and J 1 base, leaving 8 bases between the germline ends. The CDR3 has 12 residues. Germline CDR1 is SQVTM and CDR2 is ANQGSEA. CDR3 coding DNA: TGCAGCTATCACGGGAACACCGGGGAGCTGTTTTTT. Encoded protein: CSYHGNTGELFF.

This clonotype appeared a few times. This chain links TRBV20-1 with TRBJ1-1; D is uncertain. The V gene lost 0 bases and the J gene lost 2 bases, with 13 bases spanning the gap. This CDR3 has 15 residues. Germline CDR1 DFQATT, CDR2 SNEGSKA (reference sequence). CDR3: CSARDRRRGNTEAFF. The DNA for the CDR3 is TGCAGTGCTAGAGATAGACGGCGGGGTAACACTGAAGCTTTCTTT.

The chain links TRBV15 to TRBJ1-2, with D tentatively TRBD1 (5 bases). The CDR3 is 14 residues long. From germline, CDR1 is LNHNV and CDR2 YYDKDF (reference sequence). Trimming shortened V by 5 bases and J by 14 bases, and 24 bases separated the two germline ends. The CDR3 coding sequence is TGTGCCACCAGCGAGCGACAGACTACTTTGAGAGGGACCTTC. Translated: CATSERQTTLRGTF.

The V gene is TRBV13, the J gene TRBJ2-1; 14 bases line up with TRBD2. The CDR3 runs to 18 residues. In germline, CDR1 is PRHDT, CDR2 FYEKMQ (reference sequence). Trimming removed 4 bases from V and 4 bases from J; junction bases left unmatched: 9. The CDR3 nucleotides are TGTGCCAGCAGCTCCGGGACTAGCGGGAGATTCCCTTACAATGAGCAGTTCTTC. It encodes CASSSGTSGRFPYNEQFF.

The sample holds a few counts of this clonotype. The J gene is TRBJ2-1, the V gene TRBV7-8, with 9 nucleotides matching TRBD2. Trimming took 5 bases from V and 5 from J; bases not matched to a gene: 16. This CDR3 has 18 amino acids. Per germline, CDR1 SGHVS and CDR2 FQNEAQ. CDR3 residues: CASSSGTVGGRVNNEQFF. The CDR3, as DNA: TGTGCCAGCAGCAGCGGCACCGTAGGCGGGAGGGTGAACAATGAGCAGTTCTTC.

V usage is TRBV5-1 and J usage is TRBJ2-3, with a possible D match to TRBD2 (6 bases). Trimming removed 8 bases from V and 0 bases from J, with 16 bases in between. Germline V gene lookup returns CDR1 SGHRS and CDR2 YFSETQ. CDR3 size: 15 residues. CDR3 region: CARGYRERSTDTQYF. The CDR3 DNA is TGCGCCAGAGGCTATCGGGAGAGAAGCACAGATACGCAGTATTTT. Drawing the rest from reference TRBV5-1 and TRBJ2-3, the complete variable domain is KAGVTQTPRYLIKTRGQQVTLSCSPISGHRSVSWYQQTPGQGLQFLFEYFSETQRNKGNFPGRFSGRQFSNSRSEMNVSTLELGDSALYLCARGYRERSTDTQYFGPGTRLTVL.

The chain has TRBV12-3 or TRBV12-4 and TRBJ2-3, with a possible D match to TRBD1 (6 bases). The V and J ends lost 3 bases and 5 bases respectively, with 15 bases between them. This CDR3 has 15 residues. The CDR3 DNA reads TGTGCCAGCAGTTTGGCAGGGACACACAGAGATACGCAGTATTTT. Its protein is CASSLAGTHRDTQYF.

This clonotype has just a few counts. V and J are TRBV7-6 and TRBJ2-5; 10 bases align to TRBD2. The germline V gene encodes CDR1 SGHVS and CDR2 FNYEAQ. CDR3 length equals 16 residues. The V segment lost 1 base and the J segment 4 bases; nucleotides outside the gene matches: 6. CDR3 protein: CASSLGASGSSETQYF. DNA for the CDR3: TGTGCCAGCAGCTTAGGGGCTAGCGGGAGCTCAGAGACCCAGTACTTC.